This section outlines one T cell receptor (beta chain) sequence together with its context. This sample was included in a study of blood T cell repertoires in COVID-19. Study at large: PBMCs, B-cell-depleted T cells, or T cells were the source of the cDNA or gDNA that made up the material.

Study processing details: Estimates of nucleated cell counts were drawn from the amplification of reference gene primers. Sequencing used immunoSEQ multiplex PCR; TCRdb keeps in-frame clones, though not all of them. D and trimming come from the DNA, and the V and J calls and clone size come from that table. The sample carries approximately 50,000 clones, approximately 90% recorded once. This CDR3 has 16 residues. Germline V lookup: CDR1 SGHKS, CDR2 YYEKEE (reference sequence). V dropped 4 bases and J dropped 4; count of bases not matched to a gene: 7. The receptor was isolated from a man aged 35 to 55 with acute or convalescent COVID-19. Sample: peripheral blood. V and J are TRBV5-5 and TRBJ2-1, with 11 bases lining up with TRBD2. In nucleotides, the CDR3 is TGTGCCAGCAGCATTACCGGGACTAGCGGATACAATGAGCAGTTCTTC. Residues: CASSITGTSGYNEQFF.